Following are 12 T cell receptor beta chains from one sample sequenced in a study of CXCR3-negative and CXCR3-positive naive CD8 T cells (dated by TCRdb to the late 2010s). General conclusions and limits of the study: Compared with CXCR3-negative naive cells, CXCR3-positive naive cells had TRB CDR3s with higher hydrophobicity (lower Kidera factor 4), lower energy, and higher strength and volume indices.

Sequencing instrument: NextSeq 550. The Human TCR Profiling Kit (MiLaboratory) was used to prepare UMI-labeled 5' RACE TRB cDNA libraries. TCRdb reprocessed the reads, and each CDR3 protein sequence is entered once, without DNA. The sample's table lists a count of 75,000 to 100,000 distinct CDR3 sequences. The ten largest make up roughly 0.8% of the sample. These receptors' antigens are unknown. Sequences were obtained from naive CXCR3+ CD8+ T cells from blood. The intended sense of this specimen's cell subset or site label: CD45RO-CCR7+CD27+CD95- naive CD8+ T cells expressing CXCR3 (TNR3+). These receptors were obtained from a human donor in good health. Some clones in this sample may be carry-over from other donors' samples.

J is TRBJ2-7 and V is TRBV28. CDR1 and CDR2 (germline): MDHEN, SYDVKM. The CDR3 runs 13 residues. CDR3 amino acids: CASTYRGPYEQYF.

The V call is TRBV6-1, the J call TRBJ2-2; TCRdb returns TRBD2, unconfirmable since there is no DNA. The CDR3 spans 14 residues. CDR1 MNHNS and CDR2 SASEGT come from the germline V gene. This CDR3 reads CASLLGRFPGELFF.

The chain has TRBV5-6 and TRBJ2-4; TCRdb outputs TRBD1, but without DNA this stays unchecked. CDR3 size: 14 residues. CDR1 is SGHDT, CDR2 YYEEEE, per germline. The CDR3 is CASSSWGAKNIQYF.

The CDR3 loop reads CASSEPGDNEQFF. This sequence joins TRBV5-5 and TRBJ2-1. The CDR3 contains 13 residues. From germline, CDR1 is SGHKS and CDR2 YYEKEE (reference sequence).

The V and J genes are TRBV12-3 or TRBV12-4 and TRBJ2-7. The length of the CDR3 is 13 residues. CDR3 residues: CASSLMASYEQYF.

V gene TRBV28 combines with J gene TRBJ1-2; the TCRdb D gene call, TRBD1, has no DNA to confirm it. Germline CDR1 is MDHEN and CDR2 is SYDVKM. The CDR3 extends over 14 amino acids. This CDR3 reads CASSSAGVNYGYTF.

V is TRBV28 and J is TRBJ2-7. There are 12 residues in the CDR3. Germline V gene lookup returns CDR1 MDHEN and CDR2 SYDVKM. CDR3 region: CASSFMGYEQYF.

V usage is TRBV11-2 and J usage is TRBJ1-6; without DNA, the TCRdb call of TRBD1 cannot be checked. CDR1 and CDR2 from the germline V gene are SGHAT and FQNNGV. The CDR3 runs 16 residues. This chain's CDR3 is CASRTSPGIYNSPLHF.

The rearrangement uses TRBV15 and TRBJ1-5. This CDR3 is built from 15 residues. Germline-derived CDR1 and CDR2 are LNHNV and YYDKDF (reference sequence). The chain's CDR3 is CATSRDGDYNQPQHF.

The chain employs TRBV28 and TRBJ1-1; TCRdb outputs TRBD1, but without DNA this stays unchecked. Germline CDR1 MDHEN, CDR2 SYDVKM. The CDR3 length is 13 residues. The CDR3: CAREDRKNTEAFF.

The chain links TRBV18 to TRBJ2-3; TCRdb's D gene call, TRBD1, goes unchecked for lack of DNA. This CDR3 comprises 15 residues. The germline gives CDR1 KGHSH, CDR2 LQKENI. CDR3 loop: CASSPRDRLGDTQYF.

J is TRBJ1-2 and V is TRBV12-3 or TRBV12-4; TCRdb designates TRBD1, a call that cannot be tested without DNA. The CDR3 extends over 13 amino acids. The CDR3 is CASRGGGNYGYTF.